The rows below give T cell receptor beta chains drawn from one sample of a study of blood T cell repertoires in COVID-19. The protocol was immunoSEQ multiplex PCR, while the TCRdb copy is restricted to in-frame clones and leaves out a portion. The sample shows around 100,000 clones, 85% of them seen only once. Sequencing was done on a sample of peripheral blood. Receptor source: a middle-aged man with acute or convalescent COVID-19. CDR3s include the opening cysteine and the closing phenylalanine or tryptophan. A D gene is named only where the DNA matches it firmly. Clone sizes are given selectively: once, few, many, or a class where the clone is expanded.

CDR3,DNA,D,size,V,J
CASSHDRTYEFF,TGTGCCAGCAGTCATGACAGGACTTATGAGTTCTTC,.,.,TRBV28,TRBJ2-1
CASSLSGTTLDTQYF,TGTGCCAGCAGCCTATCCGGGACTACACTGGATACGCAGTATTTT,TRBD2,.,TRBV7-8,TRBJ2-3
CASSQDGGAGGGTQYF,TGCGCCAGCAGCCAAGACGGGGGCGCGGGAGGTGGGACCCAGTACTTC,TRBD2,.,TRBV4-1,TRBJ2-5
CASSPSGDGYTQYF,TGTGCCAGCAGCCCAAGTGGAGATGGGTATACGCAGTATTTT,.,.,TRBV7-3,TRBJ2-3
CASSYSRVFSYGYTF,TGTGCCAGCAGTTACTCGCGGGTCTTCTCCTATGGCTACACCTTC,.,.,TRBV6-5,TRBJ1-2
CASRVGTSSETQYF,TGTGCCAGCAGGGTTGGGACTAGCTCGGAGACCCAGTACTTC,TRBD2,.,TRBV5-4,TRBJ2-5
CASSYRDKSYEQYF,TGTGCCAGCAGCTACCGGGACAAATCCTACGAGCAGTACTTC,.,.,TRBV7-9,TRBJ2-7
CSVGDLLTSGRASDTQYF,TGCAGCGTTGGTGACCTGCTGACTAGCGGGAGGGCCTCGGATACGCAGTATTTT,TRBD2,.,TRBV29-1,TRBJ2-3
CAWSNTGTEAFF,TGTGCCTGGAGCAACACAGGCACAGAAGCTTTCTTT,.,.,TRBV30,TRBJ1-1
CSARTGGTEAFF,TGCAGCGCCAGGACAGGGGGGACTGAAGCTTTCTTT,TRBD1,.,TRBV29-1,TRBJ1-1
CASMSGEGGTQYF,TGTGCCAGCATGAGCGGGGAAGGGGGGACCCAGTACTTC,.,.,TRBV2,TRBJ2-5
CASSRSQLAGSKRSYEQYF,TGTGCCAGCAGCCGGTCCCAGCTAGCGGGGTCAAAGAGGTCCTACGAGCAGTACTTC,TRBD2,.,TRBV7-9,TRBJ2-7
CASRLAGEIGELFF,TGTGCCAGCAGACTAGCGGGAGAGATCGGGGAGCTGTTTTTT,TRBD2,.,TRBV28,TRBJ2-2
CASSLAAAGGWEQYF,TGTGCCAGCAGCTTGGCTGCGGCAGGGGGCTGGGAGCAGTACTTC,TRBD1,.,TRBV5-6,TRBJ2-7
CASSQDLNEKLFF,TGTGCCAGCAGCCAAGACCTAAATGAAAAACTGTTTTTT,.,.,TRBV3-1/TRBV3-2,TRBJ1-4
CASSPGQAGGLETQYF,TGCGCCAGCAGCCCGGGACAGGCCGGCGGGTTGGAGACCCAGTACTTC,TRBD1,.,TRBV5-1,TRBJ2-5
CASGLVLFWGGRGNYGYTF,TGTGCTAGTGGTTTGGTACTGTTTTGGGGGGGAAGAGGAAACTATGGCTACACCTTC,.,.,TRBV12-5,TRBJ1-2
CASSTLTSGRTDTQYF,TGCGCCAGCAGCACCCTGACTAGCGGGAGGACAGATACGCAGTATTTT,TRBD2,.,TRBV5-1,TRBJ2-3
CASSLGGQETQYF,TGTGCCAGCAGCCTGGGCGGGCAAGAGACCCAGTACTTC,.,.,TRBV5-5,TRBJ2-5
CASTQRDRGVGEAFF,TGCGCCAGCACCCAAAGGGACAGGGGCGTCGGTGAAGCTTTCTTT,TRBD1,once,TRBV10-2,TRBJ1-1
CAISAQGGELFF,TGTGCCATCAGTGCGCAGGGTGGGGAGCTGTTTTTT,.,once,TRBV10-3,TRBJ2-2
CAISVVEGNTIYF,TGTGCCATCAGTGTCGTAGAAGGAAACACCATATATTTT,.,.,TRBV10-3,TRBJ1-3
CASSGQANTGELFF,TGTGCCAGCTCAGGACAGGCGAACACCGGGGAGCTGTTTTTT,TRBD1,.,TRBV18,TRBJ2-2
CASSPFGREGLRDKFF,TGTGCCAGCAGTCCCTTTGGACGGGAGGGCCTCCGGGATAAGTTCTTC,TRBD2,once,TRBV28,TRBJ2-1
CASSLGGTNNSPLHF,TGTGCCAGCAGTTTAGGCGGGACCAATAATTCACCCCTCCACTTT,.,few,TRBV28,TRBJ1-6
CASSLNTGELFF,TGTGCCAGCTCATTAAACACCGGGGAGCTGTTTTTT,.,.,TRBV18,TRBJ2-2
CASSYVAGGHEQFF,TGTGCCAGCAGTTACGTAGCGGGGGGACATGAGCAGTTCTTC,TRBD2,.,TRBV6-6,TRBJ2-1